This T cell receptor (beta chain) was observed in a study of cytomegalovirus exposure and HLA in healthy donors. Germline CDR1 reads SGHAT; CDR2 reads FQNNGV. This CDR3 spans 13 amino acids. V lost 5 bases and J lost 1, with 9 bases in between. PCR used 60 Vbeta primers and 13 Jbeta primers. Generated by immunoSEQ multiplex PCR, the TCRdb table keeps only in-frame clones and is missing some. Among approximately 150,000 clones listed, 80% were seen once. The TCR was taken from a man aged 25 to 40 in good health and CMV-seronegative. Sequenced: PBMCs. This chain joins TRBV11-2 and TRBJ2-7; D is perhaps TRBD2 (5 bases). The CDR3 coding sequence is TGTGCCAGCAGCCCGGGGAGATCCTACGAGCAGTACTTC. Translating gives CASSPGRSYEQYF.